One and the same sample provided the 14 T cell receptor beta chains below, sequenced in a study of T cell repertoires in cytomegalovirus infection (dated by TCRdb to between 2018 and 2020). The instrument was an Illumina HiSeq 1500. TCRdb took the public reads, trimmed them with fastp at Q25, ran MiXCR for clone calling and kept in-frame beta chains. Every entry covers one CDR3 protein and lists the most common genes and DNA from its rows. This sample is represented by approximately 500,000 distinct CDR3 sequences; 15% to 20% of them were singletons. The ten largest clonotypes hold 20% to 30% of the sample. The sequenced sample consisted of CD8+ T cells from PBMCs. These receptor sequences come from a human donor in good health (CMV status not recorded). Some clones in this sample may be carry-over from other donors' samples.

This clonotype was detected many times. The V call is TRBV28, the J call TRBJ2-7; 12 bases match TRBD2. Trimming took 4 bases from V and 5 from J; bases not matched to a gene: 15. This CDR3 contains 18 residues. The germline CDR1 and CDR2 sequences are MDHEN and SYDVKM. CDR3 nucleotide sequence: TGTGCCAGCAGTTCCTTTCCCACTAGCGGGAGGTCTAACCACGAGCAGTACTTC. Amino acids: CASSSFPTSGRSNHEQYF.

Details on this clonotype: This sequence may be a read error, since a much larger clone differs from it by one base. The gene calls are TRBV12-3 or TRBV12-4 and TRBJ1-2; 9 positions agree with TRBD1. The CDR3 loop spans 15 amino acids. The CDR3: CVSSHYRGPDYGYTF. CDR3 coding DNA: TGTGTCAGCAGTCATTACAGGGGGCCGGACTATGGCTACACCTTC.

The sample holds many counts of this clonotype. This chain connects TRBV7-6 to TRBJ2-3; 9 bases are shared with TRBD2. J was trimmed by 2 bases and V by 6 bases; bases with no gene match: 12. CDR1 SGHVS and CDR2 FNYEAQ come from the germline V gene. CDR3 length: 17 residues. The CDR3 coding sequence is TGTGCCAGCAGTCGTCCGGGCGGGAGGGGGAACACAGATACGCAGTATTTT. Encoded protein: CASSRPGGRGNTDTQYF.

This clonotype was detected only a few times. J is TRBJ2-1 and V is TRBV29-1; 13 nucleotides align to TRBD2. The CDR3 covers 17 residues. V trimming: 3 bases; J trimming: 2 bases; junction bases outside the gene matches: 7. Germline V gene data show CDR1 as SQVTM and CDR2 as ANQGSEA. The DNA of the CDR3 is TGCAGCGTTGATGGACTAGCGGGAGTTGTGCCCTACAATGAGCAGTTCTTC. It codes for CSVDGLAGVVPYNEQFF.

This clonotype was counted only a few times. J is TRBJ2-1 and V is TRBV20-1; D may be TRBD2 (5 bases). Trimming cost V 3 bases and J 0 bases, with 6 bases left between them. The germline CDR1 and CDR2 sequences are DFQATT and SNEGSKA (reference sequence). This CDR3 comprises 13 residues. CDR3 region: CSASGISYNEQFF. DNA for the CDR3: TGCAGTGCTAGCGGGATCTCCTACAATGAGCAGTTCTTC.

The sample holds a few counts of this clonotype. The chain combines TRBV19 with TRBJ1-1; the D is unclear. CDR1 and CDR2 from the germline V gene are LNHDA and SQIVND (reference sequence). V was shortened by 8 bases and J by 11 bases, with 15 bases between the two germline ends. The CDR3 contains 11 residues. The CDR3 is CASSRSLEAFF. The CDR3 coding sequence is TGTGCCAGTTCGAGGAGTCTCGAGGCTTTCTTT.

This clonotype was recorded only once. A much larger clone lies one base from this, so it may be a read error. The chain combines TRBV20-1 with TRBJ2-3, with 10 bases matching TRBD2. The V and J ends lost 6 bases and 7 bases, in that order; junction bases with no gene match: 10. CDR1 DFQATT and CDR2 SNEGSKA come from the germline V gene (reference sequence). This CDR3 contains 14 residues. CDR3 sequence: CSATLAGFLNTQYF. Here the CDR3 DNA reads TGCAGTGCGACACTAGCGGGGTTTTTGAATACGCAGTATTTT.

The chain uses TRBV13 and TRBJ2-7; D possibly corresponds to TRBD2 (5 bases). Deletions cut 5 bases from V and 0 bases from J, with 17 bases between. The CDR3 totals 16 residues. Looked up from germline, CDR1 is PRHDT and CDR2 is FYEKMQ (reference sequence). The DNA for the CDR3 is TGTGCCAGCAGCCCAAAACCTAGCCTCCTCTCCTACGAGCAGTACTTC. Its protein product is CASSPKPSLLSYEQYF.

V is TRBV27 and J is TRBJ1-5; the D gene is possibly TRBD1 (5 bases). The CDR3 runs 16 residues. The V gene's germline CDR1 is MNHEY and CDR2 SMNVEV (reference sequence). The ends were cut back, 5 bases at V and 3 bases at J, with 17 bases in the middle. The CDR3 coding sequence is TGTGCCAGCAGTCCGCGGTCCAGGGTCCCCAATCAGCCCCAGCATTTT. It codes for CASSPRSRVPNQPQHF.

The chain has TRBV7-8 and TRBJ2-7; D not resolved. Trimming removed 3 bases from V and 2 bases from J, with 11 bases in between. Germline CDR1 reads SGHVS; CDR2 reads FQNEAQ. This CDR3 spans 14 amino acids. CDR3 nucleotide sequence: TGTGCCAGCAGCTTGTGCCCTGTCCCCTACGAGCAGTACTTC. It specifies CASSLCPVPYEQYF.

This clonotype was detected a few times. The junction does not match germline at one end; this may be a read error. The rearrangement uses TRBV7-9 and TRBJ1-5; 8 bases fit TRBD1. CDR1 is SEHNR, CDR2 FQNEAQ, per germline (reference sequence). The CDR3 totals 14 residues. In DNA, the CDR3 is TGTGCCAGCAGCCCCGGGACAGGAAATCATCCCCAGCATTTT. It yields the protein CASSPGTGNHPQHF.

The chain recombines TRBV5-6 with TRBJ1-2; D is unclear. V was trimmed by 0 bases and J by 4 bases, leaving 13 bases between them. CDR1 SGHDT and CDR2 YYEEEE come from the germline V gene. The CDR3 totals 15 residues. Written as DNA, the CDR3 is TGTGCCAGCAGCTTGGGGGTCCCCCATCCCTATGGCTACACCTTC. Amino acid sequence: CASSLGVPHPYGYTF. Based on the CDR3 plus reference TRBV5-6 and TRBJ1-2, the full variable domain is DAGVTQSPTHLIKTRGQQVTLRCSPKSGHDTVSWYQQALGQGPQFIFQYYEEEERQRGNFPDRFSGHQFPNYSSELNVNALLLGDSALYLCASSLGVPHPYGYTFGSGTRLTVV.

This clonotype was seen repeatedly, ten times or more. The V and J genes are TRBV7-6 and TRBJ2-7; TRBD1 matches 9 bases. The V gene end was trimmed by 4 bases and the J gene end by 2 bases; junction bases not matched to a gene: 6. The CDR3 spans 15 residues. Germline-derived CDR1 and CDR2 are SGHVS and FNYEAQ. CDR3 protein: CASSSGTGRTYEQYF. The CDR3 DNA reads TGTGCCAGCAGCTCCGGGACAGGGAGGACCTACGAGCAGTACTTC.

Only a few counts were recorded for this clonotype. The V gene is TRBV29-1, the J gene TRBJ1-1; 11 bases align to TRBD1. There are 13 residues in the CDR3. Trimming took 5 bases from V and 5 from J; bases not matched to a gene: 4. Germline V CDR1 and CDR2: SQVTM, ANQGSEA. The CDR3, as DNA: TGCAGCGTTTTAGGGACAGGGGGAACTGAAGCTTTCTTT. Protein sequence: CSVLGTGGTEAFF. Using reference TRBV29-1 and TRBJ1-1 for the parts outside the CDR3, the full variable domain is SAVISQKPSRDICQRGTSLTIQCQVDSQVTMMFWYRQQPGQSLTLIATANQGSEATYESGFVIDKFPISRPNLTFSTLTVSNMSPEDSSIYLCSVLGTGGTEAFFGQGTRLTVV.